Below, 16 T cell receptor beta chains from the same sample are listed, as sequenced in a study of CD8+CD57+ T cells in acquired aplastic anemia. All sequencing subjects had displayed CD8+CD57+ cell expansion on flow cytometry. The study profiled TCR beta VDJ and CDR3 using genomic DNA as template. One entry per CDR3 protein results from TCRdb running MiXCR on the reads. The sample consists of hundreds of thousands of distinct CDR3 sequences, 70% to 85% of them appearing once. Sequenced: sorted CD4+, CD8+, or CD8+CD57+ T cells (not recorded which) from PBMCs. Every receptor here comes from a human donor with aplastic anemia.

J is TRBJ1-2 and V is TRBV2; possible D gene TRBD1, 5 bases. The CDR3 runs 15 residues. V dropped 4 bases and J dropped 4 bases, with 16 bases sitting between them. The V gene's germline CDR1 is SNHLY and CDR2 FYNNEI. CDR3 nucleotides: TGTGCCAGCAGTGCCATAACAGGTGGAGGCTATGGCTACACCTTC. Amino acids: CASSAITGGGYGYTF.

On this clonotype: Given the absence of the conserved phenylalanine or tryptophan at the CDR3 end, a read error is likely. It is unclear where the CDR3 begins or ends on the DNA, so no DNA is shown, and the CDR3 is as TCRdb lists it. This chain links TRBV7-2 with TRBJ2-3; TRBD1 was called by the table and not checked on the DNA. The CDR3 extends over 13 residues, inclusive of both ends. Per germline, CDR1 SGHTA and CDR2 FQGNSA. CDR3 amino acids: CAGQGGRETQYYG.

Only a few counts were recorded for this clonotype. Because the CDR3 is missing its conserved closing phenylalanine or tryptophan, this is likely a read error. No DNA is shown, since the ends of the CDR3 on it are uncertain; the CDR3 is the one TCRdb lists. This chain links TRBV2 with TRBJ1-5; the table names TRBD1, a call not compared with the DNA. Both ends counted, the CDR3 spans 15 residues. Germline loops: CDR1 SNHLY, CDR2 FYNNEI. CDR3 sequence: CASGDGGTDTQSFGP.

This chain connects TRBV20-1 to TRBJ2-3; 12 bases map to TRBD2. J gave up 2 bases and V 0 bases, and 9 bases lay outside the gene matches. Germline V gene sequence: CDR1 DFQATT, CDR2 SNEGSKA (reference sequence). The CDR3 length is 18 residues. This chain's CDR3 is CSARDDPGLAGLTDTQYF. The CDR3 DNA sequence: TGCAGTGCTAGAGATGACCCAGGACTAGCGGGACTCACAGATACGCAGTATTTT.

The chain links TRBV7-6 to TRBJ2-1; the D is unclear. V was trimmed by 5 bases and J by 11 bases, leaving 25 bases between them. Germline loops: CDR1 SGHVS, CDR2 FNYEAQ. CDR3 size: 16 residues. The CDR3 coding sequence is TGTGCCAGCAGCCATGAGAGCGACACCGGCAACGATCAGCAGTTCTTC. It encodes CASSHESDTGNDQQFF.

In the case of this clonotype: Its ends do not fully match the called genes, so a read error is possible. The chain has TRBV5-4 and TRBJ2-3; no clear D. The CDR3 loop spans 13 amino acids. Germline CDR1 SGHNT, CDR2 YYREEE (reference sequence). The DNA for the CDR3 is TGCGCCAGCAGCCACAAGCCCGCAGATACGCAGTATTTT. It encodes CASSHKPADTQYF.

The chain carries TRBV5-4 and TRBJ1-6; D is ambiguous. The CDR3 length is 16 residues. The V end lost 2 bases, the J end lost 3 bases, and 12 bases lay between the germline ends. CDR1 is SGHNT, CDR2 YYREEE, per germline (reference sequence). The CDR3 reads CASSFAKGGYNSPLHF. DNA for the CDR3: TGTGCCAGCAGCTTTGCGAAGGGCGGCTATAATTCACCCCTCCACTTT.

Comment on this clonotype: The germline gene is not matched at one end of the junction; a read error may be the cause. The chain employs TRBV9 and TRBJ1-5; D not certain. The germline gives CDR1 SGDLS, CDR2 YYNGEE. The CDR3 has 16 residues. In DNA, the CDR3 is TGTGCCAGCAGTGATGAGGCCGGAAATAGCAAGCAGCCCCAGCATTTT. This gives the protein CASSDEAGNSKQPQHF.

The rearrangement links TRBV5-6 to TRBJ2-5; TRBD1 is a possible D gene (6 bases). The V and J ends lost 1 base and 3 bases respectively, with 7 bases between them. CDR3 length equals 13 residues. Germline CDR1 and CDR2: SGHDT and YYEEEE. CDR3 region: CASSLNREETQYF. CDR3 nucleotide sequence: TGTGCCAGCAGCTTGAACAGGGAAGAGACCCAGTACTTC. Supplemented by reference TRBV5-6 and TRBJ2-5, the full variable domain reads DAGVTQSPTHLIKTRGQQVTLRCSPKSGHDTVSWYQQALGQGPQFIFQYYEEEERQRGNFPDRFSGHQFPNYSSELNVNALLLGDSALYLCASSLNREETQYFGPGTRLLVL.

This clonotype was picked up many times. A read error is possible here, since a much larger clone lies one base away. This likely comes from a read error, as the CDR3 has no conserved phenylalanine or tryptophan at its end. No DNA is shown, since the ends of the CDR3 on it are uncertain; the CDR3 is the one TCRdb lists. J is TRBJ1-1 and V is TRBV2; the table calls TRBD1, which could not be checked here. The CDR3 has 15 amino acids, counting both end residues. Germline-derived CDR1 and CDR2 are SNHLY and FYNNEI. CDR3: CASGDGGTDTQDFGP.

Points on this clonotype: At one end, the junction sequence differs from germline, possibly due to a read error. The rearrangement links TRBV7-3 to TRBJ2-7; 8 bases match TRBD1. Per germline, CDR1 SGHTA and CDR2 FQGTGA. The CDR3 sequence is 15 residues long. The CDR3 reads CASSITGTGGYEQYF. The DNA for the CDR3 is TGTGCCAGCAGCATAACCGGGACAGGCGGATACGAGCAGTACTTC. The variable domain in full, with the rest retrieved from reference TRBV7-3 and TRBJ2-7, is GAGVSQTPSNKVTEKGKYVELRCDPISGHTALYWYRQSLGQGPEFLIYFQGTGAADDSGLPNDRFFAVRPEGSVSTLKIQRTERGDSAVYLCASSITGTGGYEQYFGPGTRLTVT.

A word on this clonotype: Mismatch with germline at one junction end may stem from a read error. This chain connects TRBV7-8 to TRBJ2-3, with D hard to call. Germline values: CDR1 SGHVS, CDR2 FQNEAQ. This CDR3 spans 14 amino acids. The DNA for the CDR3 is TGTGCCAGCAGCATAGCCGGAAGTCCCACCACGCAATATTTT. As protein: CASSIAGSPTTQYF.

The chain uses TRBV9 and TRBJ2-5; TRBD1 aligns across 7 bases. The germline V gene has CDR1 SGDLS and CDR2 YYNGEE. After removal of 7 bases from V and 14 bases from J, the junction contained 20 bases not matched to a gene. The length of the CDR3 is 14 residues. CDR3 in amino acids: CASGRGGEKLSLYF. CDR3 coding DNA: TGTGCCAGCGGGAGAGGGGGCGAAAAACTGTCCCTTTACTTC.

The V gene is TRBV7-7, the J gene TRBJ2-7; weak D call: TRBD2 (7 bases). The CDR3 is 12 residues long. Germline lookup yields CDR1 SSHAT and CDR2 FNYEAQ (reference sequence). V was trimmed by 11 bases and J by 8 bases, leaving 19 bases between them. Here the CDR3 DNA reads TGTGCCGTTCTTGGGGGGGCGGAGCAGCAGTACGTC. Residues: CAVLGGAEQQYV.

The CDR3 here is CSATRFSGGPRTGELFF. CDR3 nucleotide sequence: TGCAGTGCTACGAGGTTTAGCGGGGGGCCTCGTACCGGGGAGCTGTTTTTT. The J gene is TRBJ2-2, the V gene TRBV20-1, with TRBD2 matching 10 bases. V lost 4 bases, J lost 5 bases, and 13 bases stayed unmatched. The CDR3 extends over 17 amino acids. Germline CDR1 is DFQATT and CDR2 is SNEGSKA (reference sequence).

The V call is TRBV24-1, the J call TRBJ1-2; 7 bases agree with TRBD1. The CDR3 consists of 13 residues. The V gene end was trimmed by 6 bases and the J gene end by 2 bases; junction bases not matched to a gene: 2. Germline lookup yields CDR1 KGHDR and CDR2 SFDVKD. The CDR3: CATSIGGNYGYTF. The CDR3 nucleotides read TGTGCCACCAGTATAGGGGGCAACTATGGCTACACCTTC.